This T cell receptor (beta chain) appears in the sequencing data of a study of T-cell reconstitution after alpha-beta-depleted transplantation in children. Study results and limitations: Surviving recipient T cells and thymic progenitors underlay high day-60 TCRbeta diversity in some patients. Expanded clones from the graft, numbering several hundred, reportedly supplied alpha-beta T cells about two months after transplant. By one year post-transplant, T-cell counts and diversity largely arose from T cells that were newly produced.

In germline, CDR1 is DFQATT, CDR2 SNEGSKA (reference sequence). V gave up 3 bases and J gave up 6 bases; unmatched junction bases: 7. The CDR3 covers 14 residues. During its preparation, the TCRbeta library received unique molecular identifiers. TCRdb independently ran MiXCR on the PCR reads; one entry per CDR3 protein. The sample has almost 600,000 distinct CDR3 sequences; roughly 27% are singletons. This clonotype appeared a few times. Its antigen is undetermined. Specimen: PBMCs, collected before TCRalphabeta/CD19-depleted stem cell transplant. The receptor was isolated from a boy in the first two years of life with Wiskott-Aldrich syndrome, due to receive a stem cell transplant. V usage is TRBV20-1 and J usage is TRBJ2-3, with TRBD1 matching over 9 bases. The CDR3 DNA is TGCAGTGCTAGTTACAGGGGGCGCCGGGATACGCAGTATTTT. Translated, it gives CSASYRGRRDTQYF.